This entry describes one T cell receptor beta chain. As yet, its antigen is unknown. This specimen belongs to a study of CD8+CD57+ T cells in acquired aplastic anemia. Study-wide background: The study obtained an average of around 3.4 ug of DNA from sorted CD4+ and CD8+ cells.

CDR3 length: 15 amino acids. The ends were cut back, 2 bases at V and 0 bases at J, with 8 bases in the middle. Germline CDR1 SNHLY, CDR2 FYNNEI. Genomic DNA constituted the template upon which TCR beta VDJ and CDR3 profiling was performed. TCRdb fed the reads into MiXCR, producing one record per CDR3 protein. This sample carries about 270,000 distinct CDR3 sequences, 55% to 60% of them seen once, and the ten largest clones take approximately 8%. Study conclusions and caveats: Simpson's diversity of CD8+ cells was not significantly different in patients compared with controls. Some 31 CD8+ CDR3 sequences were shared between patients and controls.

V usage is TRBV2 and J usage is TRBJ2-4; no clear D gene. The receptor's source is a human donor with severe aplastic anemia or a healthy control (not recorded which). Sequencing was carried out using sorted CD4+, CD8+, or CD8+CD57+ T cells (not recorded which) from PBMCs. The CDR3 bases are TGTGCCAGCAGTGAACCTTGGTTAGCCAAAAACATTCAGTACTTC. It codes for CASSEPWLAKNIQYF.